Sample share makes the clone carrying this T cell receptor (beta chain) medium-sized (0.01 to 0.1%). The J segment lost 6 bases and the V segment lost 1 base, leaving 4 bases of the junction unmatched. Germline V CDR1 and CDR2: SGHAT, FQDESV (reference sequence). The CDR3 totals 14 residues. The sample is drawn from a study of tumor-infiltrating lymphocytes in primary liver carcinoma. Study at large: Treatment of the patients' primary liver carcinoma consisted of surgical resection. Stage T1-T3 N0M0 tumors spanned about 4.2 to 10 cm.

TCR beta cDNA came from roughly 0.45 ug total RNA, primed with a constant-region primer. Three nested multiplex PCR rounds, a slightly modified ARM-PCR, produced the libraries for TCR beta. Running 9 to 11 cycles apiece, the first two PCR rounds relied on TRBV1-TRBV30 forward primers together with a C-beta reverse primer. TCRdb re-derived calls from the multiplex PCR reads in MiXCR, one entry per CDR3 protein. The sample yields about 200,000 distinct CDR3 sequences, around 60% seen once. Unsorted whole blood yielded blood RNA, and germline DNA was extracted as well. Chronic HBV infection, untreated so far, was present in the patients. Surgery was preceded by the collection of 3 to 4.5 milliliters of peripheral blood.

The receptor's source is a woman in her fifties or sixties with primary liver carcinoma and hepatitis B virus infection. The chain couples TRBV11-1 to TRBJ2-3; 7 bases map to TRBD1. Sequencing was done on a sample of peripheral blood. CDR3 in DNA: TGTGCCAGCAGCTTAGGACAGGGTCTGGATACGCAGTATTTT. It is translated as CASSLGQGLDTQYF.